These T cell receptor beta chains were read from a single sample in a study of control samples from healthy donors and cancer patients. Produced via immunoSEQ multiplex PCR; TCRdb's table is partial and in-frame only. The table includes over 150,000 clones, approximately 94% detected once. Specimen: blood. Source of these receptors: a man aged 35 to 55 in good health. CDR3s include the opening cysteine and the closing phenylalanine or tryptophan. Fields, in order: CDR3 length, clone size, D gene, J gene, V gene, CDR3 DNA, CDR3 protein. A D gene is named only where the DNA matches it firmly. The listing skips clone size in some rows; elsewhere it reads once, few, many or a size class.

len: 15
abundance: NA
d_gene: TRBD1
j_gene: TRBJ1-2
v_gene: TRBV7-2
CDR3nt: TGTGCCAGCAGCCGGAGGGAGACAGGGACAGGGGGCTACACCTTC
CDR3aa: CASSRRETGTGGYTF

len: 14
abundance: NA
d_gene: NA
j_gene: TRBJ2-7
v_gene: TRBV6-5
CDR3nt: TGTGCCAGCAGTCTACAGGCGAGCTCCTACGAGCAGTACTTC
CDR3aa: CASSLQASSYEQYF

len: 14
abundance: NA
d_gene: TRBD1
j_gene: TRBJ1-2
v_gene: TRBV18
CDR3nt: TGTGCCAGCTCACTATCGGGACAGGACTATGGCTACACCTTC
CDR3aa: CASSLSGQDYGYTF

len: 14
abundance: NA
d_gene: NA
j_gene: TRBJ1-2
v_gene: TRBV5-5
CDR3nt: TGTGCCAGCAGCCCCAATCGGGGGCGCGGGGGCTACACCTTC
CDR3aa: CASSPNRGRGGYTF

len: 18
abundance: once
d_gene: NA
j_gene: TRBJ2-1
v_gene: TRBV11-2
CDR3nt: TGTGCCAGCAGCTTAGCCGCTCCCCCCAGCCCTGGACTAAATGAGCAGTTCTTC
CDR3aa: CASSLAAPPSPGLNEQFF

len: 14
abundance: NA
d_gene: NA
j_gene: TRBJ1-5
v_gene: TRBV19
CDR3nt: TGTGCCAGTAGTTTCCCACAGCGCGGGCAGCCCCAGCATTTT
CDR3aa: CASSFPQRGQPQHF

len: 17
abundance: NA
d_gene: NA
j_gene: TRBJ2-6
v_gene: TRBV5-1
CDR3nt: TGCGCCAGCAGCCCTCGCCGGGCTTTCTCTGGGGCCAACGTCCTGACTTTC
CDR3aa: CASSPRRAFSGANVLTF

len: 14
abundance: NA
d_gene: NA
j_gene: TRBJ1-1
v_gene: TRBV7-2
CDR3nt: TGTGCCAGCAGAAAGACAGCAGCGAACACTGAAGCTTTCTTT
CDR3aa: CASRKTAANTEAFF

len: 14
abundance: NA
d_gene: NA
j_gene: TRBJ2-7
v_gene: TRBV19
CDR3nt: TGTGCCAGTAGTATAGGGTACGGATCCTACGAGCAGTACTTC
CDR3aa: CASSIGYGSYEQYF

len: 13
abundance: NA
d_gene: NA
j_gene: TRBJ1-5
v_gene: TRBV28
CDR3nt: TGTGCCAGCATCCAGGGCTGGGGACAGCCCCAGCATTTT
CDR3aa: CASIQGWGQPQHF

len: 14
abundance: NA
d_gene: NA
j_gene: TRBJ1-1
v_gene: TRBV6-6
CDR3nt: TGTGCCAGCAGCCTTTCGGCTCAGGGGACTGAAGCTTTCTTT
CDR3aa: CASSLSAQGTEAFF

len: 14
abundance: NA
d_gene: TRBD1
j_gene: TRBJ2-3
v_gene: TRBV5-5
CDR3nt: TGTGCCAGCCCCGGGGACAGGGGAACAGATACGCAGTATTTT
CDR3aa: CASPGDRGTDTQYF

len: 13
abundance: NA
d_gene: NA
j_gene: TRBJ2-7
v_gene: TRBV27
CDR3nt: TGTGCCAGCAGTGTCGGGGCCCGGTACGAGCAGTACTTC
CDR3aa: CASSVGARYEQYF

len: 13
abundance: NA
d_gene: NA
j_gene: TRBJ2-5
v_gene: TRBV6-4
CDR3nt: TGTGCCAGCAGTGTGGACCAGGGAGAGACCCAGTACTTC
CDR3aa: CASSVDQGETQYF

len: 13
abundance: NA
d_gene: NA
j_gene: TRBJ1-6
v_gene: TRBV28
CDR3nt: TGTGCCAGCACGGCCCGATTCGGGTCACCCCTCCACTTT
CDR3aa: CASTARFGSPLHF

len: 14
abundance: NA
d_gene: NA
j_gene: TRBJ1-3
v_gene: TRBV19
CDR3nt: TGTGCCAGTAGTCCGGGGGGTACTGGAAACACCATATATTTT
CDR3aa: CASSPGGTGNTIYF

len: 13
abundance: NA
d_gene: NA
j_gene: TRBJ1-2
v_gene: TRBV6-5
CDR3nt: TGTGCCAGCAGTTACACCGGGGTCGGGGGCTACACCTTC
CDR3aa: CASSYTGVGGYTF

len: 15
abundance: NA
d_gene: TRBD1
j_gene: TRBJ2-7
v_gene: TRBV9
CDR3nt: TGTGCCAGCAGCTTAACCGGGACAGGGGGCTACGAGCAGTACTTC
CDR3aa: CASSLTGTGGYEQYF

len: 15
abundance: NA
d_gene: NA
j_gene: TRBJ1-5
v_gene: TRBV19
CDR3nt: TGTGCCAGTAGTATGGGGCAGGCCACCGGGTCGACCCAGCATTTT
CDR3aa: CASSMGQATGSTQHF

len: 12
abundance: NA
d_gene: NA
j_gene: TRBJ1-5
v_gene: TRBV18
CDR3nt: TGTGCCAGCTCCGGCGGGGATCAGCCCCAGCATTTT
CDR3aa: CASSGGDQPQHF

len: 11
abundance: few
d_gene: NA
j_gene: TRBJ2-7
v_gene: TRBV14
CDR3nt: TGTGCCAGCAGCCAAGGGGCGCGTCTGTACTTC
CDR3aa: CASSQGARLYF

len: 14
abundance: few
d_gene: NA
j_gene: TRBJ1-2
v_gene: TRBV7-2
CDR3nt: TGTGCCAGCAGCTTGAACGCGTTGGGGCATGGCTACACCTTC
CDR3aa: CASSLNALGHGYTF

len: 15
abundance: NA
d_gene: TRBD1
j_gene: TRBJ2-7
v_gene: TRBV19
CDR3nt: TGTGCCAGTAGTCTCCCTCGGACAGGGGCCGGCGAGCAGTACTTC
CDR3aa: CASSLPRTGAGEQYF

len: 13
abundance: NA
d_gene: NA
j_gene: TRBJ2-7
v_gene: TRBV19
CDR3nt: TGTGCCAGTAGTTGGGGGCTTTCCTACGAGCAGTACTTC
CDR3aa: CASSWGLSYEQYF

len: 16
abundance: NA
d_gene: NA
j_gene: TRBJ1-1
v_gene: TRBV7-2
CDR3nt: TGTGCCAGCAGCCCGTCCCGTAGGGCGGTGAACACTGAAGCTTTCTTT
CDR3aa: CASSPSRRAVNTEAFF